Below, 20 T cell receptor beta chains from the same sample are listed, as sequenced in a study of regulatory T cells in long-lasting Graves disease. As for time point: newly diagnosed GD, antithyroid drugs for less than 3 months. The TCR library was made from RNA that had been extracted from PBMCs in TRIzol. With iRepertoire HTBI primers and Arm-PCR of CDR3 regions, TCR beta libraries were built. In TCRdb, the multiplex PCR reads were re-called with MiXCR into one record per CDR3 protein. The sample holds hundreds of thousands of distinct CDR3 sequences; about 13% are singletons and the top ten take 10%. These data were also filed under a second study, of T cells in Graves' hyperthyroidism and ophthalmopathy.

Sequences were derived from peripheral blood mononuclear cells (PBMCs), sampled at new diagnosis, from a patient treated with antithyroid drugs. These receptors were collected from a young man with Graves disease.

This clonotype has just a few counts. Its ends do not fully match the called genes, so a read error is possible. The CDR3 loop reads CAIGYGNSYGQYF. The CDR3 nucleotides read TGTGCCATAGGATACGGCAACTCCTACGGGCAGTACTTC. The V and J genes are TRBV10-3 and TRBJ2-7, with D uncertain. The CDR3 is 13 amino acids. In germline, CDR1 is ENHRY, CDR2 SYGVKD.

This clonotype was recorded many times. V is TRBV7-9 and J is TRBJ2-7; 7 bases align to TRBD2. Trimming removed 3 bases from V and 0 bases from J; junction bases left unmatched: 2. CDR3 length: 14 residues. The germline V gene has CDR1 SEHNR and CDR2 FQNEAQ (reference sequence). The CDR3 reads CASSFGGGSYEQYF. CDR3 bases: TGTGCCAGCAGCTTTGGCGGGGGCTCCTACGAGCAGTACTTC.

This clonotype was recorded at least ten times. This chain connects TRBV2 to TRBJ2-7; the D gene is possibly TRBD1 (6 bases). V lost 3 bases to trimming and J lost 1 base, with 10 bases between them. The CDR3 spans 14 residues. In germline, CDR1 is SNHLY, CDR2 FYNNEI. The DNA of the CDR3 is TGTGCCAGCAGTGAGTACAGGGAGTCCTACGAGCAGTACTTC. Translation gives CASSEYRESYEQYF.

The V and J genes are TRBV4-1 and TRBJ2-1; the D is unclear. V lost 1 base to trimming and J lost 11 bases, with 6 bases between them. The CDR3 runs 11 residues. Germline CDR1 reads MGHRA; CDR2 reads YSYEKL. In DNA, the CDR3 is TGCGCCAGCAGCCAAGCCTGGAAGCAGTTCTTC. Encoded protein: CASSQAWKQFF.

The rearrangement uses TRBV20-1 and TRBJ2-3; 9 bases are a match to TRBD2. The junction had 15 bases not matched to a gene; V was cut back by 5 bases and J by 3 bases. The V gene's germline CDR1 is DFQATT and CDR2 SNEGSKA (reference sequence). The CDR3 extends over 17 amino acids. DNA of the CDR3: TGCAGTGCTTTACGGACTAGCGAGTCTTGGCATACAGATACGCAGTATTTT. Protein sequence: CSALRTSESWHTDTQYF.

This chain uses TRBV18 with TRBJ1-2, with TRBD1 as a possible D gene (6 bases). CDR3 length equals 16 residues. Germline lookup yields CDR1 KGHSH and CDR2 LQKENI. With 2 bases removed from V and 2 bases from J, the gap between germline ends came to 15 bases. CDR3 DNA sequence: TGTGCCAGCTCACCAGAGGTAGGACAGTCGAACTATGGCTACACCTTC. Its protein product is CASSPEVGQSNYGYTF.

This clonotype was found many times. In DNA, the CDR3 is TGTGCCAGCAGCGCTCCTAGCGGGAGGTCCTACAATGAGCAGTTCTTC. This sequence encodes CASSAPSGRSYNEQFF. The rearrangement joins TRBV9 to TRBJ2-1; TRBD2 agrees at 11 bases. CDR1 and CDR2 from the germline V gene are SGDLS and YYNGEE. This CDR3 has 16 residues. Trimming took 3 bases from V and 1 from J; bases not matched to a gene: 3.

Ten or more counts support this clonotype. This chain uses TRBV12-3 or TRBV12-4 with TRBJ1-4; 9 positions match TRBD1. The CDR3 runs 13 residues. Trimming cost V 6 bases and J 7 bases; bases outside gene matches: 3. This CDR3 is CASRVQGAEKLFF. The CDR3 coding sequence is TGTGCCAGCAGGGTACAGGGGGCTGAAAAACTGTTTTTT.

Many counts were recorded for this clonotype. The chain employs TRBV10-3 and TRBJ1-3; D is ambiguous. Trimming cost V 0 bases and J 1 base, with 1 base left between them. The CDR3 totals 13 residues. Looked up from germline, CDR1 is ENHRY and CDR2 is SYGVKD. Here the CDR3 reads CAISESSGNTIYF. CDR3 DNA: TGTGCCATCAGTGAGTCGTCTGGAAACACCATATATTTT.

The sample holds many counts of this clonotype. The J gene is TRBJ2-5, the V gene TRBV29-1; unclear D gene. The germline CDR1 and CDR2 sequences are SQVTM and ANQGSEA. Trimming pared 1 base from V and 3 bases from J, leaving 9 bases between. This CDR3 is 13 amino acids long. The CDR3: CSVEVARKETQYF. The CDR3, as DNA: TGCAGCGTTGAAGTGGCCAGGAAAGAGACCCAGTACTTC.

This clonotype was seen ten or more times. This rearrangement joins TRBV5-1 to TRBJ2-7; the match to TRBD2 covers 7 bases. Trimming removed 8 bases from V and 0 bases from J; junction bases left unmatched: 5. CDR1 SGHRS and CDR2 YFSETQ come from the germline V gene. The CDR3 runs 13 residues. CDR3 coding DNA: TGCGCCAGTCGCCCTAGCGGCTCCTACGAGCAGTACTTC. Protein: CASRPSGSYEQYF.

This clonotype appeared a few times. CDR3 DNA: TGCAGTGCTTCGACTAGCGGAGATACGCAGTATTTT. It yields the protein CSASTSGDTQYF. The chain employs TRBV20-1 and TRBJ2-3; 9 bases agree with TRBD2. V lost 5 bases, J lost 5 bases, and 2 bases stayed unmatched. The CDR3 contains 12 residues. Germline V gene lookup returns CDR1 DFQATT and CDR2 SNEGSKA (reference sequence).

This chain links TRBV11-2 with TRBJ2-3; maybe TRBD2 (6 bases). The end of the DNA is better explained by TRBJ2-7, so the J call may be wrong. Germline V gene lookup returns CDR1 SGHAT and CDR2 FQNNGV. The CDR3 has 16 residues. The CDR3 reads CASSLVEGFSSYEQYF. CDR3 DNA sequence: TGTGCCAGCAGCTTAGTGGAGGGCTTCAGCTCCTACGAGCAGTACTTC.

This clonotype was detected many times. CDR3 in amino acids: CASALRQYNEQFF. For the CDR3, the DNA is TGTGCCAGCGCCCTTCGGCAGTACAATGAGCAGTTCTTC. The gene calls are TRBV2 and TRBJ2-1; D gene ambiguous. This CDR3 spans 13 amino acids. V lost 8 bases and J lost 4, with 12 bases in between. In germline, CDR1 is SNHLY, CDR2 FYNNEI.

This clonotype has ten or more counts. This sequence joins TRBV29-1 and TRBJ1-1; D may be TRBD1 (6 bases). CDR1 is SQVTM, CDR2 ANQGSEA, per germline. The CDR3 spans 13 residues. Trimming removed 6 bases from V and 7 bases from J, with 18 bases in between. CDR3 protein: CSVTGTSGFEAFF. The CDR3, as DNA: TGCAGCGTGACTGGGACATCCGGATTTGAAGCTTTCTTT.

Ten or more counts support this clonotype. The chain is built from TRBV30 and TRBJ2-1; perhaps TRBD2 as D (5 bases). There are 12 residues in the CDR3. The V end lost 8 bases, the J end lost 8 bases, and 16 bases lay between the germline ends. Germline-derived CDR1 and CDR2 are GTSNPN and SVGIG (reference sequence). The CDR3 nucleotides are TGTGCCAGGGAGAACGGCATCGATGAGCAGTTCTTC. This encodes CARENGIDEQFF. The full variable domain, with the rest looked up from reference TRBV30 and TRBJ2-1, is SQTIHQWPATLVQPVGSPLSLECTVEGTSNPNLYWYRQAAGRGLQLLFYSVGIGQISSEVPQNLSASRPQDRQFILSSKKLLLSDSGFYLCARENGIDEQFFGPGTRLTVL.

This clonotype was seen repeatedly, ten times or more. The chain is built from TRBV5-1 and TRBJ2-1; either TRBD1 or TRBD2 may supply D (6 bases each). The ends were cut back, 5 bases at V and 6 bases at J, with 21 bases in the middle. The germline gives CDR1 SGHRS, CDR2 YFSETQ. The CDR3 contains 16 residues. The CDR3 spells CASSYREVRDLNEQFF. CDR3 nucleotide sequence: TGCGCCAGCAGTTACAGGGAGGTAAGGGACCTCAATGAGCAGTTCTTC.

The chain recombines TRBV29-1 with TRBJ1-2; 7 positions match TRBD1. The germline V gene has CDR1 SQVTM and CDR2 ANQGSEA. With 7 bases clipped from V and 2 bases from J, the junction kept 1 base outside the gene matches. CDR3 length equals 11 residues. Here the CDR3 DNA reads TGCAGCGGACAGGGCAACTATGGCTACACCTTC. This sequence encodes CSGQGNYGYTF.

This clonotype was found a few times. The chain carries TRBV10-3 and TRBJ2-2; perhaps TRBD1 as D (6 bases). CDR1 is ENHRY and CDR2 is SYGVKD in the germline V gene. This CDR3 has 16 residues. V lost 0 bases to trimming and J lost 2 bases, with 10 bases between them. CDR3 coding DNA: TGTGCCATCAGTGAGTCGGGGGCCCAAAACACCGGGGAGCTGTTTTTT. It yields the protein CAISESGAQNTGELFF.

This clonotype was observed at least ten times. The rearrangement uses TRBV20-1 and TRBJ2-1, with 9 bases aligning to TRBD2. The CDR3 is made up of 14 amino acids. With 4 bases clipped from V and 4 bases from J, the junction kept 5 bases outside the gene matches. Germline V lookup: CDR1 DFQATT, CDR2 SNEGSKA (reference sequence). The chain's CDR3 is CSATRTSEYNEQFF. CDR3 sequence (DNA): TGCAGTGCTACAAGGACTAGCGAATACAATGAGCAGTTCTTC.